This section outlines one T cell receptor (beta chain) sequence together with its context. Its specificity is unknown. This sample is drawn from a study of yellow fever vaccine responses in identical twins. General study results and limits: Twins' vaccine T cell responses were reported to seem partly convergent and partly personalized.

TCRdb reprocessed the RT-PCR reads via MiXCR and lists one record per CDR3 protein. Here the sample spans around 1,200 distinct CDR3 sequences, 80% to 85% being singletons. The CDR3 has 14 amino acids. V was trimmed by 5 bases and J by 6 bases, leaving 15 bases between them. Germline V gene lookup returns CDR1 SGHRS and CDR2 YFSETQ. The starting material was T cells from blood (PBMCs), unsorted or a sorted subset (not recorded which), obtained before or after yellow fever vaccination (not recorded which). This clonotype was obtained from a female donor who received the yellow fever vaccine. This rearrangement joins TRBV5-1 to TRBJ2-1; possibly TRBD2 for D (5 bases). The CDR3 DNA follows: TGCGCCAGCAGTGGGGAGTTCAGCCTCAATGAGCAGTTCTTC. Translated: CASSGEFSLNEQFF.